Each of the 15 T cell receptor beta chains below was sequenced from the same sample in a study of spatial heterogeneity in lung cancer. This sample's time point: blood at routine non-recurrence follow-up after resection. The study sequenced unsorted whole RNA from tumor, nontumor lung or frozen PBMC. Using its own MiXCR run on the 5' RACE reads, TCRdb lists one record per CDR3 protein. This sample has about 52,000 distinct CDR3 sequences; around 7% occur once, and the top ten carry around 33%. Source: PBMCs, taken at follow-up. The receptors shown here come from a female donor with early-stage non-small cell lung cancer.

The chain links TRBV20-1 to TRBJ1-3; D possibly corresponds to TRBD1 (6 bases). The CDR3 loop spans 16 amino acids. Between the trimmed V and J ends, which lost 5 bases and 5 bases, there was a span of 22 bases. Germline V gene lookup returns CDR1 DFQATT and CDR2 SNEGSKA (reference sequence). CDR3 coding DNA: TGCAGTGCTGGGGACCAGGGACAAACACCAAGAAACACCATATATTTT. It encodes CSAGDQGQTPRNTIYF.

The chain uses TRBV7-2 and TRBJ2-1; D gene ambiguous. CDR1 and CDR2 (germline): SGHTA, FQGNSA. Trimming cost V 5 bases and J 4 bases, with 9 bases left between them. The CDR3 totals 13 residues. The CDR3 sequence is CASSERAYNEQFF. CDR3 sequence (DNA): TGTGCCAGCAGCGAGAGAGCATACAATGAGCAGTTCTTC. The complete variable domain, with remaining parts taken from reference TRBV7-2 and TRBJ2-1, reads GAGVSQSPSNKVTEKGKDVELRCDPISGHTALYWYRQSLGQGLEFLIYFQGNSAPDKSGLPSDRFSAERTGGSVSTLTIQRTQQEDSAVYLCASSERAYNEQFFGPGTRLTVL.

This clonotype was detected only a few times. The chain uses TRBV15 and TRBJ1-6; possibly TRBD1 for D (5 bases). In germline, CDR1 is LNHNV, CDR2 YYDKDF (reference sequence). V lost 0 bases and J lost 8, with 11 bases in between. This CDR3 region has 15 residues. This chain's CDR3 is CATSRDRRVDSPLHF. CDR3 in DNA: TGTGCCACCAGCAGAGATCGCAGGGTGGATTCACCCCTCCACTTT.

The V and J genes are TRBV5-1 and TRBJ2-3; unclear D gene. Germline CDR1 SGHRS, CDR2 YFSETQ. The ends were cut back, 6 bases at V and 6 bases at J, with 14 bases in the middle. The CDR3 consists of 13 residues. The chain's CDR3 is CASNPAALDTQYF. Written as DNA, the CDR3 is TGCGCCAGCAACCCAGCAGCTTTGGATACGCAGTATTTT.

There are many counts of this clonotype. The V gene is TRBV20-1, the J gene TRBJ2-7, with 11 bases lining up with TRBD2. Germline V lookup: CDR1 DFQATT, CDR2 SNEGSKA (reference sequence). V was clipped by 2 bases and J by 3 bases; unmatched bases: 12. The CDR3 has 17 residues. Here the CDR3 reads CSARSLGLAGFVYEQYF. In nucleotides, the CDR3 is TGCAGTGCTAGATCCCTAGGACTAGCGGGTTTCGTCTACGAGCAGTACTTC.

This clonotype has just a few counts. V usage is TRBV7-3 and J usage is TRBJ2-2; D remains ambiguous. The CDR3 spans 12 residues. Germline CDR1 and CDR2: SGHTA and FQGTGA. The V end was cut by 4 bases, the J end by 7 bases, with 7 bases between. CDR3 sequence (DNA): TGTGCCAGCAGCTCCCCACTCGGGGAGCTGTTTTTT. This sequence encodes CASSSPLGELFF.

This clonotype occurred many times. The V gene is TRBV5-1, the J gene TRBJ2-3; 12 bases are a match to TRBD1. J lost 7 bases, V lost 0 bases, and 12 bases had no gene match. The V gene's germline CDR1 is SGHRS and CDR2 YFSETQ. The CDR3 is 18 residues long. CDR3 region: CASSLAVGDRGHRYTQYF. The CDR3, as DNA: TGCGCCAGCAGCTTGGCGGTTGGGGACAGGGGGCACCGTTATACGCAGTATTTT. The variable domain in full, with the rest retrieved from reference TRBV5-1 and TRBJ2-3, is KAGVTQTPRYLIKTRGQQVTLSCSPISGHRSVSWYQQTPGQGLQFLFEYFSETQRNKGNFPGRFSGRQFSNSRSEMNVSTLELGDSALYLCASSLAVGDRGHRYTQYFGPGTRLTVL.

This clonotype was recorded a few times. This chain joins TRBV4-2 and TRBJ1-2; 8 bases align to TRBD1. The CDR3 extends over 14 amino acids. V was pared by 2 bases and J by 6 bases, with 5 bases of the junction left unmatched. CDR1 and CDR2 (germline): LGHNA, YNFKEQ. The CDR3 DNA follows: TGTGCCAGCAGCCAATTAGGACAGGGTAATGGCTACACCTTC. This codes for CASSQLGQGNGYTF.

In this sample, this clonotype turned up many times. The CDR3 sequence is CASAHRRDSNQPQHF. The CDR3 DNA reads as TGTGCCAGCGCCCACAGACGGGATAGCAATCAGCCCCAGCATTTT. V gene TRBV2 combines with J gene TRBJ1-5, with unresolved D. Germline assignment: CDR1 SNHLY and CDR2 FYNNEI. Trimming cost V 8 bases and J 0 bases, with 14 bases left between them. The CDR3 runs to 15 residues.

This clonotype has a count of ten or more. CDR3 sequence: CASSQDSWGQGSFEQYF. The CDR3 region has the DNA TGCGCCAGCAGCCAAGATTCGTGGGGACAGGGGTCATTCGAGCAGTACTTC. J is TRBJ2-7 and V is TRBV4-1, with 10 positions matching TRBD1. The junction had 11 bases not matched to a gene; V was cut back by 0 bases and J by 6 bases. The CDR3 extends over 17 amino acids. Germline V gene lookup returns CDR1 MGHRA and CDR2 YSYEKL.

This clonotype was counted at least ten times. V and J are TRBV28 and TRBJ1-6; 9 bases line up with TRBD1. CDR3 size: 18 residues. With V trimmed by 4 bases and J by 10 bases, 17 bases remained unmatched. Germline-derived CDR1 and CDR2 are MDHEN and SYDVKM. The CDR3 DNA sequence: TGTGCCAGCAGTTCGGGGACAGGGAAACGAGGGTTACGATCACCCCTCCACTTT. This gives the protein CASSSGTGKRGLRSPLHF. The whole variable domain, remainder taken from reference TRBV28 and TRBJ1-6, is DVKVTQSSRYLVKRTGEKVFLECVQDMDHENMFWYRQDPGLGLRLIYFSYDVKMKEKGDIPEGYSVSREKKERFSLILESASTNQTSMYLCASSSGTGKRGLRSPLHFGNGTRLTVT.

V and J are TRBV2 and TRBJ1-4; no definite D call. V lost 4 bases, J lost 0 bases, and 9 bases lay in between. Germline V lookup: CDR1 SNHLY, CDR2 FYNNEI. The CDR3 extends over 15 amino acids. In DNA, the CDR3 is TGTGCCAGCAGTGTAAGGACTGCAACTAATGAAAAACTGTTTTTT. This encodes CASSVRTATNEKLFF.

The J gene is TRBJ2-1, the V gene TRBV5-6; 12 bases match TRBD2. V trimming: 3 bases; J trimming: 12 bases; junction bases outside the gene matches: 13. This CDR3 comprises 16 residues. Germline loops: CDR1 SGHDT, CDR2 YYEEEE. This CDR3 is CASSSRLAGAWSGQFF. CDR3 DNA: TGTGCCAGCAGCTCCAGACTAGCGGGGGCCTGGAGCGGGCAGTTCTTC.

The chain is built from TRBV28 and TRBJ2-1; D is ambiguous. CDR3 size: 11 residues. V was trimmed by 8 bases and J by 6 bases, leaving 8 bases between them. The V gene's germline CDR1 is MDHEN and CDR2 SYDVKM. The CDR3 DNA follows: TGTGCCAGCCTAGGGTTCAATGAGCAGTTCTTC. It yields the protein CASLGFNEQFF.

The chain employs TRBV6-6 and TRBJ1-6, with 11 bases fitting TRBD1. Germline CDR1 reads MNHNY; CDR2 reads SVGAGI (reference sequence). The V segment lost 10 bases and the J segment 9 bases; nucleotides outside the gene matches: 8. This CDR3 is built from 14 residues. CDR3 DNA: TGTGCCACCTATCCCGGGACAGGGGGTTCACCCCTCCACTTT. It codes for CATYPGTGGSPLHF.